The 8 T cell receptor beta chains below were found in one sample sequenced in a study of Ad26.COV2.S vaccination and SARS-CoV-2 variants. Data came from immunoSEQ multiplex PCR; TCRdb stores just in-frame clones and leaves some out. The sample consists of 300,000 to 400,000 clones, 92% of them appearing once. Sequenced material: peripheral blood, taken after recovery from COVID-19. These receptors were taken from a human donor who had recovered from COVID-19.

This chain uses TRBV5-1 with TRBJ2-3, with D possibly matching TRBD1 (5 bases). Germline CDR1 is SGHRS and CDR2 is YFSETQ. Between the trimmed V and J ends, which lost 0 bases and 2 bases, there was a span of 22 bases. The CDR3 contains 19 residues. The CDR3 coding sequence is TGCGCCAGCAGCTTGGTTAATGTTGGGGCGGCTATCATCACAGATACGCAGTATTTT. Protein: CASSLVNVGAAIITDTQYF.

The chain joins TRBV23-1 to TRBJ2-2, with D tentatively TRBD1 (6 bases). TRBV23-1 is annotated as an ORF whose role is uncertain. V was cut by 4 bases and J by 2 bases, with 11 bases left in between. The CDR3 runs 15 residues. The DNA of the CDR3 is TGCGCCAGCAGTCGCCACAGGGTAAACACCGGGGAGCTGTTTTTT. Translation: CASSRHRVNTGELFF.

This clone was picked up a small number of times. V gene TRBV19 combines with J gene TRBJ2-7; TRBD1 matches at 10 bases. This CDR3 comprises 14 residues. Germline assignment: CDR1 LNHDA and CDR2 SQIVND (reference sequence). J lost 1 base, V lost 8 bases, and 5 bases had no gene match. CDR3 sequence: CASGPGQGSYEQYF. The CDR3 nucleotides read TGTGCCAGTGGGCCGGGACAGGGGTCCTACGAGCAGTACTTC.

V is TRBV5-4 and J is TRBJ2-1; possible D gene TRBD1, 5 bases. The CDR3 length is 17 residues. In germline, CDR1 is SGHNT, CDR2 YYREEE (reference sequence). Trimming stripped 0 bases from V and 4 bases from J, with 17 bases between. The CDR3, as DNA: TGTGCCAGCAGCTTGGACTCAGCAGGGCCCTCTTACAATGAGCAGTTCTTC. Protein product: CASSLDSAGPSYNEQFF.

The chain is built from TRBV10-3 and TRBJ1-4, with D uncertain. The V gene lost 1 base and the J gene lost 1 base, with 7 bases spanning the gap. This CDR3 is built from 15 residues. The germline V gene encodes CDR1 ENHRY and CDR2 SYGVKD. The CDR3 nucleotides read TGTGCCATCAGTGAGTACAGAGAAACTAATGAAAAACTGTTTTTT. Protein sequence: CAISEYRETNEKLFF.

This clone came up once. The chain is built from TRBV29-1 and TRBJ2-7; no clear D gene. There are 15 residues in the CDR3. Germline CDR1 reads SQVTM; CDR2 reads ANQGSEA. With 5 bases removed from V and 0 bases from J, the gap between germline ends came to 17 bases. In DNA, the CDR3 is TGCAGCGTTAAAGCCGGATTAGGACCCTCCTACGAGCAGTACTTC. This gives the protein CSVKAGLGPSYEQYF.

Of note for this clone: Compared with germline, one end of the junction differs, possibly owing to a read error. The chain is built from TRBV6-2 or TRBV6-3 and TRBJ2-7, with D perhaps assigned TRBD1 or TRBD2 (5 bases each). Germline V gene data show CDR1 as MNHEY and CDR2 as SVGEGT. This CDR3 contains 14 residues. The CDR3 sequence: CASSQGTHTKIANF. The CDR3 DNA is TGTGCCAGCAGTCAAGGGACCCACACAAAAATCGCAAACTTC.

This clone has only a few counts. J is TRBJ1-2 and V is TRBV5-6, with a weak D call TRBD1 (6 bases). Germline V gene lookup returns CDR1 SGHDT and CDR2 YYEEEE. The CDR3 runs 13 residues. Trimming pared 3 bases from V and 5 bases from J, leaving 11 bases between. The CDR3 loop is CASSSPTGYGYTF. The CDR3 bases are TGTGCCAGCAGCTCCCCGACAGGATATGGCTACACCTTC.